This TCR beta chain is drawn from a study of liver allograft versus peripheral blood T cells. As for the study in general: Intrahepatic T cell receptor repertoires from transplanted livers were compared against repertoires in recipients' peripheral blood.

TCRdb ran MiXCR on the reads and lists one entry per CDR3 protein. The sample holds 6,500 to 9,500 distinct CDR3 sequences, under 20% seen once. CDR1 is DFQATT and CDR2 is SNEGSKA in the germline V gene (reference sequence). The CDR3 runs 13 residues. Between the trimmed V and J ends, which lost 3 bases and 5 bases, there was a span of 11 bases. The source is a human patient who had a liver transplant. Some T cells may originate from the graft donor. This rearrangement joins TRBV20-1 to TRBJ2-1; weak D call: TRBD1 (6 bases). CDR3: CSASRTVNNEQFF. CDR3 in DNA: TGCAGTGCTAGCAGGACAGTCAACAATGAGCAGTTCTTC.